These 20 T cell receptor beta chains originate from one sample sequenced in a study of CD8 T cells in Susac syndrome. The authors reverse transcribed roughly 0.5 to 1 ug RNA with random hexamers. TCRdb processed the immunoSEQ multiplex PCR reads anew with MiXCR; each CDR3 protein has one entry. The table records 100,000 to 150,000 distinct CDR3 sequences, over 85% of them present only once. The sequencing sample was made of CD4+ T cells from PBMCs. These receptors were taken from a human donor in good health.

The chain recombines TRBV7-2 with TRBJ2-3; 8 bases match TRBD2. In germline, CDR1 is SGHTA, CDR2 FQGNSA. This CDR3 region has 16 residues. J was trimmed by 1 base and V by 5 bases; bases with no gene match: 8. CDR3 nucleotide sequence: TGTGCCAGCAGCCCAGGGGCCGGGAGGGGCACAGATACGCAGTATTTT. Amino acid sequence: CASSPGAGRGTDTQYF.

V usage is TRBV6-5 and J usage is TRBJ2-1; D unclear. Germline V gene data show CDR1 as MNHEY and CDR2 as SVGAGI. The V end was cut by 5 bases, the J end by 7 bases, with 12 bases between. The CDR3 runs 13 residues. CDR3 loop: CASSPLFPNEQFF. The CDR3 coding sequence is TGTGCCAGCAGTCCCCTCTTTCCAAATGAGCAGTTCTTC.

The CDR3 region is CASSQENLGHYGYTF. CDR3 DNA sequence: TGTGCCAGCAGCCAAGAGAACCTCGGACATTATGGCTACACCTTC. The V and J genes are TRBV4-2 and TRBJ1-2, with TRBD1 as a possible D gene (5 bases). Looked up from germline, CDR1 is LGHNA and CDR2 is YNFKEQ. The CDR3 loop spans 15 amino acids. With 0 bases removed from V and 5 bases from J, the gap between germline ends came to 13 bases.

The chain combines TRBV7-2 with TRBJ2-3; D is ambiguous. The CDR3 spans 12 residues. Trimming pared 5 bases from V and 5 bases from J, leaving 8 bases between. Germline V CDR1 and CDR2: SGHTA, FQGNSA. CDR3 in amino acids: CASSIRVDTQYF. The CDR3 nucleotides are TGTGCCAGCAGCATCCGGGTAGATACGCAGTATTTT.

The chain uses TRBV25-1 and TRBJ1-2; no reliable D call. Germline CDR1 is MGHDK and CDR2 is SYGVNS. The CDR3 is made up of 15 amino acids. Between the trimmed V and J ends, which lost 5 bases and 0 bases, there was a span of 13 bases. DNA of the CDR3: TGTGCCAGCAGTAGCGATTGGCGGGCTAACTATGGCTACACCTTC. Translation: CASSSDWRANYGYTF.

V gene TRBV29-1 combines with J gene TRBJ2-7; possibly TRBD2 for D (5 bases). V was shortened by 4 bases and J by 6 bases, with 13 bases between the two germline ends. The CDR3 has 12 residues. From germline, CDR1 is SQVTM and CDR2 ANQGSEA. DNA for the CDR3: TGCAGCGTTGGGACTGCCCCCAGCGAGCAGTACTTC. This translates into CSVGTAPSEQYF.

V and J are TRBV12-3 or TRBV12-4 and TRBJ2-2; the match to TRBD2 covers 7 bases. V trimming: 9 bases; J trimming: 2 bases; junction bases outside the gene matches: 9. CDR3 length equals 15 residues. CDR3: CARMKGEGNTGELFF. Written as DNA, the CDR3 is TGTGCCAGAATGAAAGGGGAGGGCAACACCGGGGAGCTGTTTTTT.

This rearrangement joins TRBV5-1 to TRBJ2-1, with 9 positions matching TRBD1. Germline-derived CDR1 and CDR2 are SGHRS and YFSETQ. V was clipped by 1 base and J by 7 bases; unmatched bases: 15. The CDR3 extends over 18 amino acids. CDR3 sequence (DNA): TGCGCCAGCAGCTTGACGGGGACAGGGCCCACCAAGAGGAATGAGCAGTTCTTC. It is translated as CASSLTGTGPTKRNEQFF.

The CDR3 bases are TGTGCCAGCAGCCAGGGGCGGACCCTTTATGGCTACACCTTC. It codes for CASSQGRTLYGYTF. V gene TRBV14 combines with J gene TRBJ1-2, with D tentatively TRBD1 (5 bases). The CDR3 runs to 14 residues. Germline V gene lookup returns CDR1 SGHDN and CDR2 FVKESK. V was trimmed by 3 bases and J by 5 bases, leaving 13 bases between them.

The CDR3 bases are TGCAGTGCCCACCGGACAGCGGAAGAGACCCAGTACTTC. This sequence encodes CSAHRTAEETQYF. The chain is built from TRBV20-1 and TRBJ2-5; maybe TRBD1 (6 bases). Germline lookup yields CDR1 DFQATT and CDR2 SNEGSKA (reference sequence). The CDR3 contains 13 residues. V lost 6 bases and J lost 3, with 14 bases in between.

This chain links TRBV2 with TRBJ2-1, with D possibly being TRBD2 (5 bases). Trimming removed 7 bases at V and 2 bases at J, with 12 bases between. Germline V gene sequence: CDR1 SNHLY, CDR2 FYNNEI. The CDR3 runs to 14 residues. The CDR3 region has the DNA TGTGCCAGCACACGGACTGTTGCCTACAATGAGCAGTTCTTC. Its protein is CASTRTVAYNEQFF.

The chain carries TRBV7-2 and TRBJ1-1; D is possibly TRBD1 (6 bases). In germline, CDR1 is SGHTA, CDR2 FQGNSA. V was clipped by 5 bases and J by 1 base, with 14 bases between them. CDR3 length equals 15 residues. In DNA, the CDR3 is TGTGCCAGCAGCCTACAGGGCAGATGGAACACTGAAGCTTTCTTT. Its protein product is CASSLQGRWNTEAFF.

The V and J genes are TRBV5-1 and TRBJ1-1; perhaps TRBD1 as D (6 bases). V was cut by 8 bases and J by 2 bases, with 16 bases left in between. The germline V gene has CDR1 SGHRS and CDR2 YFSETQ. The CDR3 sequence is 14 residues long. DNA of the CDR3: TGCGCCAGTTCAGGGGACACTGTAAACACTGAAGCTTTCTTT. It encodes CASSGDTVNTEAFF.

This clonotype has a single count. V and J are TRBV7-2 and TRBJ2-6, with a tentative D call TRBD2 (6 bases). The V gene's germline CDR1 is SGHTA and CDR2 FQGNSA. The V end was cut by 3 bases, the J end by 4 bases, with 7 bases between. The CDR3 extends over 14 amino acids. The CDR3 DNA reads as TGTGCCAGCAGCTTTCGGGAGGGGGCCAACGTCCTGACTTTC. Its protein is CASSFREGANVLTF.

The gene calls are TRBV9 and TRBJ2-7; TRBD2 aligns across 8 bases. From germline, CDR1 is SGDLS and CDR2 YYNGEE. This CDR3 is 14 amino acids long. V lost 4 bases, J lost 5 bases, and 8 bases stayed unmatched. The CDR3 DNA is TGTGCCAGCAGCTTCAGCGGGAGAAGGGACGAGCAGTACTTC. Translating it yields CASSFSGRRDEQYF.

The CDR3 protein is CASSYAHKSSYEQYF. The DNA of the CDR3 is TGTGCCAGCAGTTACGCCCACAAGAGCTCCTACGAGCAGTACTTC. This chain joins TRBV6-5 and TRBJ2-7; D is ambiguous. The V gene's germline CDR1 is MNHEY and CDR2 SVGAGI. Between the trimmed V and J ends, which lost 2 bases and 0 bases, there was a span of 11 bases. The CDR3 length is 15 residues.

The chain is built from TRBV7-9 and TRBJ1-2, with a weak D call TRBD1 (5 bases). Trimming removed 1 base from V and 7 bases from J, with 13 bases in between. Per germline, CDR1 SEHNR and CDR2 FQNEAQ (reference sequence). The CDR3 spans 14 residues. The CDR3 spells CASSLEAGFFGYTF. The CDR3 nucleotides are TGTGCCAGCAGCTTAGAAGCAGGGTTCTTTGGCTACACCTTC. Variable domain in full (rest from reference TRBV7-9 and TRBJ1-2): DTGVSQNPRHKITKRGQNVTFRCDPISEHNRLYWYRQTLGQGPEFLTYFQNEAQLEKSRLLSDRFSAERPKGSFSTLEIQRTEQGDSAMYLCASSLEAGFFGYTFGSGTRLTVV.

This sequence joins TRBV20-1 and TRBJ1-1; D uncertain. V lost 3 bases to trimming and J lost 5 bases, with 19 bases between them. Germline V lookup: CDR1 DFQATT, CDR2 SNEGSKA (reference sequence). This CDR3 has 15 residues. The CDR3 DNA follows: TGCAGTGCTAGTTCCCGCCTGGGAAGGGAGACTGAAGCTTTCTTT. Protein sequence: CSASSRLGRETEAFF.

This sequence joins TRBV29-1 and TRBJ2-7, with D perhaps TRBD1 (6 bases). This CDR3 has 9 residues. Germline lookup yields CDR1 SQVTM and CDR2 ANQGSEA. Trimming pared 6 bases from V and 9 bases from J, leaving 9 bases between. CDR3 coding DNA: TGCAGCGTCCCACAGGGGCAGTACTTC. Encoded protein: CSVPQGQYF.

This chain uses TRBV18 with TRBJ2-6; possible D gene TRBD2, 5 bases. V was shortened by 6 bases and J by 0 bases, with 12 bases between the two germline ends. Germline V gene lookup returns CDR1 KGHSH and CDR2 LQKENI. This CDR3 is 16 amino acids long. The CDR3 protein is CASSPSRGSGANVLTF. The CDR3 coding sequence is TGTGCCAGCTCCCCCAGTCGGGGCTCTGGGGCCAACGTCCTGACTTTC.